Listed below are T cell receptor beta chains from one sample, sequenced in a study of identifying expanded T cells in peripheral blood. Method: immunoSEQ multiplex PCR; TCRdb's copy keeps in-frame clones and lacks some. The sample lists about 130,000 clones; roughly 90% were seen once. The material sequenced was blood. All receptors come from a person aged 18-69 years in good health. Each CDR3 is given with its conserved first and last residue. The D gene is left open where the match is weak. The size field is filled for only some rows; it gives once, few, many or a size class.

>TRBJ2-7|few|TRBV5-1|TRBD2
TGCGCCAGCAGCCCGACTAGCGGCTACGAGCAGTACTTC
CASSPTSGYEQYF
>TRBJ2-7|-|TRBV6-5|-
TGTGCCAGCAGTTACGGGCAAGGGGCCTACGAGCAGTACTTC
CASSYGQGAYEQYF
>TRBJ1-2|-|TRBV11-2|-
TGTGCCAGCAGCTTATGGGACTATGGCTACACCTTC
CASSLWDYGYTF
>TRBJ2-7|-|TRBV4-3|-
TGCGCCAGCAGCCAAGATGGCGCCATCTACGAGCAGTACTTC
CASSQDGAIYEQYF
>TRBJ1-3|few|TRBV4-1|-
TGCGCCAGCAGCCAAGGGGGGGCGGCTGGAAACACCATATATTTT
CASSQGGAAGNTIYF
>TRBJ1-4|-|TRBV30|TRBD1
TGTGCCTGGAGAAATGCAGGGGGAGATGAAAAACTGTTTTTT
CAWRNAGGDEKLFF
>TRBJ1-5|-|TRBV6-5|-
TGTGCCAGCACGGGGTATAGCAATCAGCCCCAGCATTTT
CASTGYSNQPQHF
>TRBJ1-1|-|TRBV18|-
TGTGCCAGCTCACCACCCCCCGCAGCCGCGAACACTGAAGCTTTCTTT
CASSPPPAAANTEAFF
>TRBJ2-3|-|TRBV4-1|TRBD2
TGCGCCAGCAGCCAATTTCTAGCGGGGTCCACAGATACGCAGTATTTT
CASSQFLAGSTDTQYF
>TRBJ1-2|many|TRBV5-1|TRBD1
TGCGCCAGCAGCGCAGGACAGGGGGCTAACTATGGCTACACCTTC
CASSAGQGANYGYTF
>TRBJ2-7|-|TRBV7-3|-
TGTGCCAGCAGCTTAACCGGACAGTTGGGCGAGCAGTACTTC
CASSLTGQLGEQYF
>TRBJ1-1|-|TRBV7-2|-
TGTGCCAGCAGCTTAGGGCTCCCTTCAGCCGCTTTCTTT
CASSLGLPSAAFF
>TRBJ1-5|-|TRBV2|-
TGTGCCACCGCTGGAGATAGCAATCAGCCCCAGCATTTT
CATAGDSNQPQHF
>TRBJ2-2|-|TRBV28|TRBD2
TGTGCCAGCGTCAGCGGGAGGTACGACACCGGGGAGCTGTTTTTT
CASVSGRYDTGELFF
>TRBJ2-7|-|TRBV5-4|-
TGTGCCAGCAGCTTGAGAGGGGCCGGACAAGGCTACGAGCAGTACTTC
CASSLRGAGQGYEQYF
>TRBJ1-1|-|TRBV9|-
TGTGCCAGCAGCGGAGAAAGTTCGGTCGAAGCTTTCTTT
CASSGESSVEAFF
>TRBJ2-5|few|TRBV9|TRBD1
TGTGCCAGCAGCGCCCCGGACAGGGGGCCCCTCCAGTACTTC
CASSAPDRGPLQYF
>TRBJ2-1|-|TRBV18|TRBD2
TGTGCCACTACTCAATCCCTAGCGGGGGACTACAATGAGCAGTTCTTC
CATTQSLAGDYNEQFF
>TRBJ2-2|-|TRBV7-2|-
TGTGCCAGCAGCTTAGGAGAGGCCGGGGAGCTGTTTTTT
CASSLGEAGELFF
>TRBJ2-1|-|TRBV18|-
TGTGCCAGCTCACCAGCGGAGATCTCGCATGAGCAGTTCTTC
CASSPAEISHEQFF
>TRBJ1-2|-|TRBV6-6|TRBD1
TGTGCCAGCAGACGACAGGGTAGAGATGGCTACACCTTC
CASRRQGRDGYTF
>TRBJ1-4|-|TRBV7-9|-
TGTGCCAGCAGCCCGACCGGCTCAACTAATGAAAAACTGTTTTTT
CASSPTGSTNEKLFF
>TRBJ1-4|-|TRBV5-1|TRBD1
TGCGCCAGCGGGACAGGCAGGAGTGCAACTAATGAAAAACTGTTTTTT
CASGTGRSATNEKLFF
>TRBJ2-7|-|TRBV14|TRBD2
TGTGCCAGCAGCCAAAGATCCGCGGGGGCCTACGAGCAGTACTTC
CASSQRSAGAYEQYF
>TRBJ2-5|few|TRBV27|-
TGTGCCAGCAGTTTGACGGGAGTTGGAGAGACCCAGTACTTC
CASSLTGVGETQYF
>TRBJ1-5|few|TRBV19|-
TGTGCCAGTAGGTCGATAGGCAATCAGCCCCAGCATTTT
CASRSIGNQPQHF
>TRBJ2-1|-|TRBV28|-
TGTGCCAGCAGTAACTCTAGGAATGAGCAGTTCTTC
CASSNSRNEQFF
>TRBJ2-7|-|TRBV19|-
TGTGCCAGTAGTAATAGGGACTACGAGCAGTACTTC
CASSNRDYEQYF
>TRBJ2-5|-|TRBV5-3|-
TGTGCCAGAAGCTTACGGGAGACCCAGTACTTC
CARSLRETQYF
>TRBJ2-5|-|TRBV7-8|TRBD1
TGTGCCAGCAGCTTTAGTCTACAGGGGGCGCTACTGGAAGAGACCCAGTACTTC
CASSFSLQGALLEETQYF
>TRBJ2-5|-|TRBV5-4|-
TGTGCCAGCAGCTTGGACAGGTCTTTAGGGGAGACCCAGTACTTC
CASSLDRSLGETQYF
>TRBJ2-7|once|TRBV5-6|TRBD1
TGTGCCAGCACACGAAGAGGACAGGGGGCTTACGAGCAGTACTTC
CASTRRGQGAYEQYF
>TRBJ1-2|-|TRBV19|-
TGTGCCAGTAGTAAATGGTCAGGGGTGGATGGCTACACCTTC
CASSKWSGVDGYTF
>TRBJ2-3|-|TRBV6-1|TRBD2
TGTGCCACCAATAGCGGGGGGGCTGGTGATACGCAGTATTTT
CATNSGGAGDTQYF
>TRBJ1-3|once|TRBV28|-
TGTGCCAGCATGGGGTTGGGAATCTCTGGAAACACCATATATTTT
CASMGLGISGNTIYF
>TRBJ1-6|-|TRBV7-3|-
TGTGCCAGCGGGGAGAATCCCAATTCACCCCTCCACTTT
CASGENPNSPLHF
>TRBJ2-5|-|TRBV2|TRBD2
TGTGCCAGCAGGACGACTAGCGGGGGCCAAGAGACCCAGTACTTC
CASRTTSGGQETQYF
>TRBJ2-7|-|TRBV9|-
TGTGCCAGCAGCACTCCGGGACGGGGGACAACCAGGTTGTACTTC
CASSTPGRGTTRLYF
>TRBJ1-1|once|TRBV19|-
TGTGCCAGTAGTGCCTTATTGGTGGGCACTGAAGCTTTCTTT
CASSALLVGTEAFF
>TRBJ1-1|-|TRBV19|-
TGTGCCAGTAGGGGAGTAATGGGGGGCACTGAAGCTTTCTTT
CASRGVMGGTEAFF
>TRBJ1-3|few|TRBV10-1|TRBD1
TGCGCCAGCAGTTCGACAGGGTACGGAAACACCATATATTTT
CASSSTGYGNTIYF
>TRBJ2-7|once|TRBV4-1|-
TGCGCCAGCAGCCAAGCCTGGCGGAGCTACGAGCAGTACTTC
CASSQAWRSYEQYF
>TRBJ2-3|-|TRBV28|-
TGTGCCAGCAGTTCCGCGACAGATACGCAGTATTTT
CASSSATDTQYF
>TRBJ2-3|-|TRBV5-8|TRBD1
TGTGCCAGCAGAAACAGGGGGACAAGCACAGATACGCAGTATTTT
CASRNRGTSTDTQYF
>TRBJ1-5|-|TRBV5-8|-
TGTGCCAGCAGCTTGAATCGTGGTAGCAATCAGCCCCAGCATTTT
CASSLNRGSNQPQHF
>TRBJ1-6|-|TRBV7-9|TRBD1
TGTGCCAGCAGTTTCCGACAGGGGTATTCACCCCTCCACTTT
CASSFRQGYSPLHF
>TRBJ1-5|-|TRBV7-9|-
TGTGCCAGCAGCTTAGACCGGGACAAGACCCAGCATTTT
CASSLDRDKTQHF
>TRBJ2-1|-|TRBV7-2|-
TGTGCCAGCAGCCCCTACGGCAGGGAAGATGAGCAGTTCTTC
CASSPYGREDEQFF
>TRBJ2-7|-|TRBV19|-
TGTGCCAGTAGTATAGATAGTACTAGGTACGAGCAGTACTTC
CASSIDSTRYEQYF
>TRBJ1-5|-|TRBV28|-
TGTGTGACGTACAGAGGGGATCAGCCCCAGCATTTT
CVTYRGDQPQHF
>TRBJ2-5|-|TRBV7-3|TRBD1
TGTGCCAGCAGCTTAACGAGGACAGGCACGGAGACCCAGTACTTC
CASSLTRTGTETQYF
>TRBJ2-3|-|TRBV7-2|-
TGTGCCAGCACCTCAGGGGGAGGTCTTGATACGCAGTATTTT
CASTSGGGLDTQYF
>TRBJ2-1|-|TRBV4-3|TRBD1
TGCGCCAGCAGCCAAGAGCGGCAGGGGGCTCGTAATGAGCAGTTCTTC
CASSQERQGARNEQFF
>TRBJ2-7|-|TRBV13|-
TGTGCCAGCAGCTTGTGGGGGCGTTCCTACGAGCAGTACTTC
CASSLWGRSYEQYF
>TRBJ2-3|-|TRBV10-3|-
TGTGCCATCTCCGAGGGGGGCACAGATACGCAGTATTTT
CAISEGGTDTQYF
>TRBJ2-1|few|TRBV7-7|TRBD2
TGTGCCAGCAGCCGCCCGGGACTAGCGGGAGAAGGGGAGCAGTTCTTC
CASSRPGLAGEGEQFF